This T cell receptor (beta chain) was retrieved from a study of blood T cell repertoires in COVID-19. Study summary: The samples span acute and convalescent COVID-19 from the United States, Italy and Spain. PBMCs, B-cell-depleted T cells, or T cells were the source of the cDNA or gDNA that made up the material.

Per the study methods: Estimated nucleated cell counts came from reference gene primer amplification. Data came from immunoSEQ multiplex PCR; TCRdb stores just in-frame clones and leaves some out. That table supplies the V and J calls and clone size; D and trimming were determined from the DNA. The table records about 120,000 clones, about nine tenths of them present only once. The CDR3 runs to 13 residues. Germline V gene data show CDR1 as SGHDT and CDR2 as YYEEEE. V was pared by 4 bases and J by 7 bases, with 6 bases of the junction left unmatched. The genes are TRBV5-6 and TRBJ1-2, with TRBD1 identical over 8 bases. This clonotype originated in a woman aged 70-85 years with acute or convalescent COVID-19. What was sequenced was peripheral blood. Written as DNA, the CDR3 is TGTGCCAGCAGCCAACAGGGGGTGGCTGGCTACACCTTC. It specifies CASSQQGVAGYTF.